The 17 T cell receptor beta chains in this list originate from one sample, sequenced in a study of T cell repertoires in cytomegalovirus infection. In TCRdb, the reads were re-called with MiXCR into one record per CDR3 protein. The repertoire holds a few hundred thousand distinct CDR3 sequences, less than 30% seen once, with 13% in the top ten. The sample comprised PBMCs. All receptors derive from a human donor in good health (CMV status not recorded). Some clones in this sample may be carry-over from other donors' samples.

This clonotype was seen a few times. V and J are TRBV7-8 and TRBJ1-1; D is uncertain. CDR1 is SGHVS and CDR2 is FQNEAQ in the germline V gene. With 1 base removed from V and 6 bases from J, the gap between germline ends came to 6 bases. The CDR3 is 12 residues long. CDR3 sequence: CASSLVSAEAFF. The CDR3 coding sequence is TGTGCCAGCAGCTTAGTTAGCGCTGAAGCTTTCTTT.

This clonotype was picked up many times. The chain joins TRBV7-2 to TRBJ2-1; 11 positions agree with TRBD2. J lost 4 bases, V lost 5 bases, and 7 bases had no gene match. Germline CDR1 and CDR2: SGHTA and FQGNSA. The CDR3 consists of 16 residues. The DNA for the CDR3 is TGTGCCAGCAGCACAATTCTAGCGGGAGGTTACAATGAGCAGTTCTTC. Amino acid sequence: CASSTILAGGYNEQFF. Based on the CDR3 plus reference TRBV7-2 and TRBJ2-1, the full variable domain is GAGVSQSPSNKVTEKGKDVELRCDPISGHTALYWYRQSLGQGLEFLIYFQGNSAPDKSGLPSDRFSAERTGGSVSTLTIQRTQQEDSAVYLCASSTILAGGYNEQFFGPGTRLTVL.

This clonotype was seen only a few times. The genes are TRBV5-6 and TRBJ2-3, with a possible D match to TRBD2 (5 bases). Looked up from germline, CDR1 is SGHDT and CDR2 is YYEEEE. V lost 0 bases and J 0 bases, leaving 14 bases between the germline ends. This CDR3 is 17 amino acids long. CDR3 sequence: CASSLVGLPHSTDTQYF. The CDR3 DNA is TGTGCCAGCAGCTTGGTAGGACTCCCACATAGCACAGATACGCAGTATTTT.

In this sample, this clonotype turned up many times. The V and J genes are TRBV6-6 and TRBJ1-5; D possibly corresponds to TRBD1 (5 bases). Germline-derived CDR1 and CDR2 are MNHNY and SVGAGI (reference sequence). Trimming removed 6 bases from V and 2 bases from J, with 14 bases in between. This CDR3 comprises 15 residues. The CDR3 protein is CASSGGEVGNQPQHF. In DNA, the CDR3 is TGTGCCAGCAGCGGGGGGGAGGTCGGCAATCAGCCCCAGCATTTT.

CDR3 residues: CASSPPSGWETQYF. The DNA of the CDR3 is TGTGCCAGCTCACCACCTTCCGGGTGGGAGACCCAGTACTTC. This chain joins TRBV18 and TRBJ2-5; no reliable D call. Per germline, CDR1 KGHSH and CDR2 LQKENI. Trimming took off 0 bases at V and 5 bases at J, with 10 bases between the two ends. This CDR3 comprises 14 residues. Combining the CDR3 with reference TRBV18 and TRBJ2-5 gives the whole variable domain NAGVMQNPRHLVRRRGQEARLRCSPMKGHSHVYWYRQLPEEGLKFMVYLQKENIIDESGMPKERFSAEFPKEGPSILRIQQVVRGDSAAYFCASSPPSGWETQYFGPGTRLLVL.

The chain carries TRBV19 and TRBJ1-5, with a weak D call TRBD1 (5 bases). The CDR3 has 15 amino acids. Germline CDR1 LNHDA, CDR2 SQIVND (reference sequence). V dropped 2 bases and J dropped 2 bases, with 10 bases sitting between them. CDR3 loop: CASSIWDDGNQPQHF. Here the CDR3 DNA reads TGTGCCAGTAGTATATGGGACGATGGCAATCAGCCCCAGCATTTT. The variable domain in full, completed from reference TRBV19 and TRBJ1-5, reads DGGITQSPKYLFRKEGQNVTLSCEQNLNHDAMYWYRQDPGQGLRLIYYSQIVNDFQKGDIAEGYSVSREKKESFPLTVTSAQKNPTAFYLCASSIWDDGNQPQHFGDGTRLSIL.

This chain links TRBV7-2 with TRBJ2-3; D is undetermined. The CDR3 has 14 amino acids. Germline CDR1 SGHTA, CDR2 FQGNSA. Deletions cut 5 bases from V and 1 base from J, with 10 bases between. As DNA, the CDR3 is TGTGCCAGCAGCGTAGGAGACGGCACAGATACGCAGTATTTT. This codes for CASSVGDGTDTQYF.

The chain couples TRBV9 to TRBJ1-5; D possibly corresponds to TRBD1 (5 bases). In germline, CDR1 is SGDLS, CDR2 YYNGEE. The CDR3 covers 15 residues. V was shortened by 3 bases and J by 0 bases, with 10 bases between the two germline ends. The CDR3 coding sequence is TGTGCCAGCAGCGGCCGGGACGGTAGCAATCAGCCCCAGCATTTT. Its protein product is CASSGRDGSNQPQHF.

V gene TRBV6-1 combines with J gene TRBJ2-5; the D gene is possibly TRBD1 (5 bases). Between the trimmed V and J ends, which lost 10 bases and 3 bases, there was a span of 15 bases. Germline assignment: CDR1 MNHNS and CDR2 SASEGT. This CDR3 region has 13 residues. The CDR3 sequence is CATRAGWKETQYF. In nucleotides, the CDR3 is TGTGCCACCCGGGCAGGGTGGAAAGAGACCCAGTACTTC.

This clonotype was counted only a few times. V and J are TRBV19 and TRBJ2-7; 10 bases align to TRBD2. Germline assignment: CDR1 LNHDA and CDR2 SQIVND (reference sequence). V shed 1 base, J shed 4 bases, and the junction held 7 bases outside the gene matches. The CDR3 length is 16 residues. For the CDR3, the DNA is TGTGCCAGTAGTATAGTGGCGAGCGGGAGGGTTTACGAGCAGTACTTC. This codes for CASSIVASGRVYEQYF.

The chain is built from TRBV9 and TRBJ2-3; D ambiguous. Germline loops: CDR1 SGDLS, CDR2 YYNGEE. CDR3 length equals 15 residues. Trimming cost V 1 base and J 1 base, with 10 bases left between them. The CDR3 nucleotides read TGTGCCAGCAGCGTACTTACTGAGGGCACAGATACGCAGTATTTT. Amino acids: CASSVLTEGTDTQYF.

The table lists this clonotype with a few counts. The CDR3 nucleotides read TGTGCCAGCAGCCCACAGACCTGGGGAGACTCCTCCCTTGACAAAAACATTCAGTACTTC. Translating it yields CASSPQTWGDSSLDKNIQYF. V is TRBV7-8 and J is TRBJ2-4; perhaps TRBD2 as D (5 bases). Trimming pared 5 bases from V and 3 bases from J, leaving 29 bases between. CDR1 and CDR2 from the germline V gene are SGHVS and FQNEAQ. This CDR3 contains 20 residues.

The sample holds a few counts of this clonotype. The V and J genes are TRBV4-1 and TRBJ2-1, with 8 positions matching TRBD2. The junction had 12 bases not matched to a gene; V was cut back by 6 bases and J by 8 bases. The length of the CDR3 is 15 residues. The germline gives CDR1 MGHRA, CDR2 YSYEKL. The CDR3 nucleotides are TGCGCCAGCAGTAACCCCAGCGGGAGTGTCTATGAGCAGTTCTTC. Amino acid sequence: CASSNPSGSVYEQFF.

This sequence joins TRBV30 and TRBJ1-4; 7 nucleotides line up with TRBD1. CDR3 length: 14 amino acids. V trimming: 3 bases; J trimming: 2 bases; junction bases outside the gene matches: 3. Germline CDR1 GTSNPN, CDR2 SVGIG (reference sequence). The CDR3 spells CAWRGQATNEKLFF. The CDR3, as DNA: TGTGCCTGGAGAGGACAGGCGACTAATGAAAAACTGTTTTTT.

At least ten counts were recorded for this clonotype. The V call is TRBV7-2, the J call TRBJ2-7; D unresolved. Germline assignment: CDR1 SGHTA and CDR2 FQGNSA. The CDR3 length is 12 residues. Trimming stripped 6 bases from V and 4 bases from J, with 10 bases between. Written as DNA, the CDR3 is TGTGCCAGCAGTAACGACCGATACGAGCAGTACTTC. It translates to CASSNDRYEQYF.

The J gene is TRBJ2-7, the V gene TRBV5-4; 10 bases agree with TRBD1. CDR1 and CDR2 from the germline V gene are SGHNT and YYREEE (reference sequence). Trimming took 3 bases from V and 4 from J; bases not matched to a gene: 4. The CDR3 is made up of 14 amino acids. The CDR3 reads CASSWDRGPYEQYV. The CDR3 coding sequence is TGTGCCAGCAGCTGGGACAGGGGCCCATACGAGCAGTACGTC.

The genes are TRBV12-5 and TRBJ1-1; D is unclear. Trimming took 1 base from V and 4 from J, leaving 7 bases between them. Germline V gene sequence: CDR1 LGHNT, CDR2 FRNRAP. The CDR3 is 13 residues long. The CDR3 region has the DNA TGTGCTAGTGGTTTGGGTCAGAGCACTGAAGCTTTCTTT. Protein product: CASGLGQSTEAFF.